A single sample gave rise to the 30 T cell receptor beta chains below, sequenced in a study of blood T cells in healthy people across ages. PCR was performed a second time for about 7 to 11 cycles using a sample-barcoded 5' primer and a J-beta primer mix. TCRdb re-derived calls from the 5' RACE reads in MiXCR, one entry per CDR3 protein. The sample records hundreds of thousands of distinct CDR3 sequences, around 45% being singletons. What was sequenced was blood. The source of these receptors is a woman aged 55-69 years in good health.

The chain links TRBV28 to TRBJ2-7, with D uncertain. CDR1 and CDR2 (germline): MDHEN, SYDVKM. The CDR3 totals 16 residues. The ends were cut back, 5 bases at V and 2 bases at J, with 19 bases in the middle. CDR3 bases: TGTGCCAGCAGTCTACCTTTCGATTCTGGAGCCTACGAGCAGTACTTC. It specifies CASSLPFDSGAYEQYF.

The genes are TRBV7-2 and TRBJ1-1; a weak D match, TRBD1 (6 bases). CDR1 and CDR2 from the germline V gene are SGHTA and FQGNSA. V lost 1 base, J lost 8 bases, and 17 bases lay in between. CDR3 length: 15 residues. As DNA, the CDR3 is TGTGCCAGCAGCTTAGGTGCCCTCGGACAGTCCGAAGCTTTCTTT. It codes for CASSLGALGQSEAFF.

The chain carries TRBV7-9 and TRBJ1-4; 10 bases are shared with TRBD1. CDR1 is SEHNR and CDR2 is FQNEAQ in the germline V gene (reference sequence). This CDR3 is built from 15 residues. With 5 bases clipped from V and 10 bases from J, the junction kept 10 bases outside the gene matches. In DNA form, the CDR3 reads TGTGCCAGCAGCCGAGGGGGACAGGGGTTGGGAAAACTGTTTTTT. This codes for CASSRGGQGLGKLFF.

This sequence joins TRBV28 and TRBJ2-7; 7 bases align to TRBD2. The CDR3 consists of 13 residues. Looked up from germline, CDR1 is MDHEN and CDR2 is SYDVKM. The V and J ends lost 10 bases and 1 base, in that order; junction bases with no gene match: 7. DNA of the CDR3: TGTGCCACCCATGGTAGCGGGTCCTACGAGCAGTACTTC. As protein: CATHGSGSYEQYF.

V is TRBV5-6 and J is TRBJ2-7, with a weak D call TRBD2 (6 bases). There are 17 residues in the CDR3. Germline CDR1 and CDR2: SGHDT and YYEEEE. The germline V and J ends were trimmed by 4 bases and 0 bases, with 20 bases remaining between them. CDR3 DNA: TGTGCCAGCAGCCCGGACTCGCAGGGACTTCCCTCCTACGAGCAGTACTTC. Translating it yields CASSPDSQGLPSYEQYF.

This clonotype was counted a single time. A much bigger clone sits one base away, suggesting this may be a read error. The V and J genes are TRBV10-3 and TRBJ1-4; D may be TRBD1 (5 bases). The CDR3 runs to 12 residues. Germline loops: CDR1 ENHRY, CDR2 SYGVKD. CDR3 DNA sequence: TGTGCCATCGGTGAGGGGAAGGAAAAACTGTTTTTT. It encodes CAIGEGKEKLFF.

This clonotype was counted a few times. The V call is TRBV15, the J call TRBJ2-1, with 8 bases that match TRBD2. CDR1 is LNHNV and CDR2 is YYDKDF in the germline V gene (reference sequence). V was pared by 1 base and J by 4 bases, with 6 bases of the junction left unmatched. This CDR3 region has 16 residues. CDR3 DNA sequence: TGTGCCACCAGCAGAGGGGTAGCGGGGCGGTACAATGAGCAGTTCTTC. Residues: CATSRGVAGRYNEQFF.

The chain employs TRBV7-2 and TRBJ2-3; 10 nucleotides align to TRBD2. The CDR3 has 15 amino acids. The germline gives CDR1 SGHTA, CDR2 FQGNSA. V trimming: 0 bases; J trimming: 6 bases; junction bases outside the gene matches: 3. CDR3 in DNA: TGTGCCAGCAGCTTAGCTCAGCGGGAGGGGGATACGCAGTATTTT. Protein sequence: CASSLAQREGDTQYF.

This clonotype showed up just a few times. This chain joins TRBV12-3 or TRBV12-4 and TRBJ2-3; TRBD2 matches 11 bases. V shed 4 bases and J 2 bases; nucleotides not matched to a gene: 5. This CDR3 has 16 amino acids. CDR3 DNA: TGTGCCAGCAGTTCGGGGACTAGCGGATACACAGATACGCAGTATTTT. As protein: CASSSGTSGYTDTQYF.

The V gene is TRBV7-8, the J gene TRBJ2-7, with 8 positions matching TRBD2. The V and J ends lost 1 base and 2 bases, in that order; junction bases with no gene match: 10. CDR1 and CDR2 (germline): SGHVS, FQNEAQ. There are 17 residues in the CDR3. CDR3 sequence reads: CASSLVLARGAPYEQYF. DNA for the CDR3: TGTGCCAGCAGCTTAGTATTGGCGCGGGGGGCACCCTACGAGCAGTACTTC.

The J gene is TRBJ2-7, the V gene TRBV27; D unclear. The CDR3 is made up of 15 amino acids. V lost 5 bases and J lost 2, with 16 bases in between. Germline V gene sequence: CDR1 MNHEY, CDR2 SMNVEV (reference sequence). CDR3: CASSLDPGLTYEQYF. The DNA for the CDR3 is TGTGCCAGCAGTCTCGACCCCGGGCTAACCTACGAGCAGTACTTC.

This clonotype was detected only a few times. The rearrangement uses TRBV29-1 and TRBJ1-1; tentative D call: TRBD1 (5 bases). CDR3 length equals 13 residues. Trimming stripped 7 bases from V and 6 bases from J, with 18 bases between. Germline CDR1 and CDR2: SQVTM and ANQGSEA. CDR3 DNA sequence: TGCAGCGCAGACCCGGACTGGGGGGCTGAAGCTTTCTTT. This translates into CSADPDWGAEAFF. Combining the CDR3 with reference TRBV29-1 and TRBJ1-1 gives the whole variable domain SAVISQKPSRDICQRGTSLTIQCQVDSQVTMMFWYRQQPGQSLTLIATANQGSEATYESGFVIDKFPISRPNLTFSTLTVSNMSPEDSSIYLCSADPDWGAEAFFGQGTRLTVV.

The V call is TRBV19, the J call TRBJ2-1; the D gene is possibly TRBD2 (7 bases). Looked up from germline, CDR1 is LNHDA and CDR2 is SQIVND (reference sequence). CDR3 length equals 14 residues. With 4 bases removed from V and 3 bases from J, the gap between germline ends came to 10 bases. DNA of the CDR3: TGTGCCAGTAGTAGCGGGGGCCTCTACAATGAGCAGTTCTTC. Translated: CASSSGGLYNEQFF.

This clonotype has more than one count but fewer than ten. J is TRBJ2-7 and V is TRBV12-3 or TRBV12-4, with D perhaps given as TRBD1 or TRBD2 (5 bases each). The CDR3 extends over 14 amino acids. V dropped 6 bases and J dropped 4 bases, with 16 bases sitting between them. This CDR3 reads CASSRGGPNYEQYF. The CDR3, as DNA: TGTGCCAGCAGCCGTGGGGGACCAAATTACGAGCAGTACTTC.

The sample holds a few counts of this clonotype. The genes are TRBV29-1 and TRBJ2-3; the D gene is possibly TRBD1 (6 bases). Germline lookup yields CDR1 SQVTM and CDR2 ANQGSEA. The CDR3 length is 16 residues. V was cut by 8 bases and J by 4 bases, with 25 bases left in between. The CDR3 DNA is TGCAGCCTCTACCAAGCACAGGGTTCGTTTTCAGATACGCAGTATTTT. It codes for CSLYQAQGSFSDTQYF.

This clonotype was observed a few times. The chain employs TRBV13 and TRBJ2-5, with TRBD1 as a possible D gene (5 bases). The CDR3 contains 15 residues. Per the germline V gene, CDR1 is PRHDT and CDR2 is FYEKMQ (reference sequence). The V gene lost 3 bases and the J gene lost 5 bases, with 16 bases spanning the gap. The CDR3 nucleotides are TGTGCCAGCAGCTTTACTCAGGGTTTAGGGGAGACCCAGTACTTC. Translating it yields CASSFTQGLGETQYF.

This sequence joins TRBV5-1 and TRBJ2-7, with D perhaps matching TRBD1 or TRBD2 (5 bases each). The germline V and J ends were trimmed by 4 bases and 0 bases, with 14 bases remaining between them. The CDR3 contains 15 residues. Germline CDR1 SGHRS, CDR2 YFSETQ. CDR3 in DNA: TGCGCCAGCAGCCGGGACCCCTGGAACTCCTACGAGCAGTACTTC. It is translated as CASSRDPWNSYEQYF.

In this sample, this clonotype turned up a few times. The rearrangement links TRBV20-1 to TRBJ2-1, with 7 nucleotides matching TRBD1. V was clipped by 5 bases and J by 9 bases; unmatched bases: 7. The CDR3 consists of 12 residues. The germline CDR1 and CDR2 sequences are DFQATT and SNEGSKA (reference sequence). Here the CDR3 DNA reads TGCAGTGCTGGACATACAGGGGTTGAGCAGTTCTTC. Its protein is CSAGHTGVEQFF.

This clonotype was seen only a few times. The chain is built from TRBV20-1 and TRBJ2-1; 10 bases map to TRBD1. V shed 3 bases, J shed 9 bases, and the junction held 5 bases outside the gene matches. Germline-derived CDR1 and CDR2 are DFQATT and SNEGSKA (reference sequence). The CDR3 consists of 13 residues. The CDR3 DNA reads as TGCAGTGCTAGCCGGGACAGGGGTGGTGAGCAGTTCTTC. Translating gives CSASRDRGGEQFF.

This chain connects TRBV6-2 or TRBV6-3 to TRBJ2-5; D not resolved. Germline assignment: CDR1 MNHEY and CDR2 SVGEGT. There are 13 residues in the CDR3. V lost 6 bases to trimming and J lost 3 bases, with 11 bases between them. CDR3 sequence (DNA): TGTGCCAGCAGCGTAGCAAGTGAAGAGACCCAGTACTTC. Translation gives CASSVASEETQYF.

The chain couples TRBV21-1 to TRBJ2-5; the D segment call TRBD1 is taken from the table without a DNA check. TRBV21-1 is labeled a pseudogene. CDR3 length: 14 residues. In DNA, the CDR3 is TGTGCCAGCAGCAAAACAGGAGGGGGAGAGACCCAGTACTTC. Encoded protein: CASSKTGGGETQYF.

The chain links TRBV20-1 to TRBJ2-1, with D possibly TRBD1 on 5 matching bases. V lost 6 bases, J lost 2 bases, and 11 bases lay in between. This CDR3 is built from 13 residues. Germline CDR1 DFQATT, CDR2 SNEGSKA (reference sequence). CDR3 region: CSAATDPYNEQFF. Written as DNA, the CDR3 is TGCAGTGCAGCGACAGATCCCTACAATGAGCAGTTCTTC.

The rearrangement uses TRBV12-3 or TRBV12-4 and TRBJ1-5; tentative D call: TRBD1 (6 bases). This CDR3 region has 14 residues. Trimming stripped 6 bases from V and 5 bases from J, with 14 bases between. The CDR3 here is CASSRGQQDQPQHF. The CDR3 DNA follows: TGTGCCAGCAGCCGTGGACAGCAGGATCAGCCCCAGCATTTT.

The chain has TRBV28 and TRBJ1-6; TRBD1 might be the D (5 bases). CDR1 and CDR2 (germline): MDHEN, SYDVKM. V was cut by 5 bases and J by 7 bases, with 12 bases left in between. This CDR3 is built from 14 residues. The CDR3, as DNA: TGTGCCAGCAGTGTGCAGGGTCTAAATTCACCCCTCCACTTT. It translates to CASSVQGLNSPLHF.

This clonotype was detected only a few times. V and J are TRBV7-3 and TRBJ2-1, with 13 positions matching TRBD2. Germline values: CDR1 SGHTA, CDR2 FQGTGA. Unmatched junction bases numbered 6, after V lost 5 bases and J lost 5 bases. The length of the CDR3 is 16 residues. For the CDR3, the DNA is TGTGCCAGCAGCGTAGGGGGACTAGCGGGGAACAATGAGCAGTTCTTC. As protein: CASSVGGLAGNNEQFF.

This clonotype has a count of ten or more. V usage is TRBV20-1 and J usage is TRBJ2-3, with 8 bases that match TRBD2. J lost 3 bases, V lost 3 bases, and 8 bases had no gene match. The CDR3 totals 15 residues. The V gene's germline CDR1 is DFQATT and CDR2 SNEGSKA (reference sequence). Here the CDR3 DNA reads TGCAGTGCTAGCGCCGCGGGAGGTAGTACAGATACGCAGTATTTT. It translates to CSASAAGGSTDTQYF.

The rearrangement links TRBV4-1 to TRBJ1-2, with D unclear. Trimming shortened V by 0 bases and J by 3 bases, and 5 bases separated the two germline ends. The CDR3 spans 13 residues. CDR1 is MGHRA and CDR2 is YSYEKL in the germline V gene. The DNA of the CDR3 is TGCGCCAGCAGCCAAGAAACGGACTATGGCTACACCTTC. Translating it yields CASSQETDYGYTF.

This clonotype occurred many times. The chain carries TRBV6-6 and TRBJ1-2, with D perhaps TRBD1 (5 bases). The CDR3 runs to 12 residues. The germline V and J ends were trimmed by 7 bases and 4 bases, with 10 bases remaining between them. The V gene's germline CDR1 is MNHNY and CDR2 SVGAGI (reference sequence). The CDR3 DNA sequence: TGTGCCAGCATGCCAGGGTCCTATGGCTACACCTTC. Encoded protein: CASMPGSYGYTF.

The genes are TRBV30 and TRBJ2-1; the match to TRBD2 covers 11 bases. The CDR3 extends over 16 amino acids. Germline V gene data show CDR1 as GTSNPN and CDR2 as SVGIG (reference sequence). Trimming removed 0 bases from V and 7 bases from J; junction bases left unmatched: 8. The CDR3 nucleotides are TGTGCCTGGAGTGTACGGGGGACTAGCGGAAAGAATGAGCAGTTCTTC. Its protein is CAWSVRGTSGKNEQFF. The full variable domain, with the rest looked up from reference TRBV30 and TRBJ2-1, is SQTIHQWPATLVQPVGSPLSLECTVEGTSNPNLYWYRQAAGRGLQLLFYSVGIGQISSEVPQNLSASRPQDRQFILSSKKLLLSDSGFYLCAWSVRGTSGKNEQFFGPGTRLTVL.

The chain combines TRBV12-3 or TRBV12-4 with TRBJ2-1, with 10 bases lining up with TRBD2. J was trimmed by 7 bases and V by 3 bases; bases with no gene match: 9. The CDR3 runs to 16 residues. The CDR3 is CASSLWASGSKNEQFF. In DNA form, the CDR3 reads TGTGCCAGCAGTTTGTGGGCTAGCGGGAGTAAAAATGAGCAGTTCTTC.